This entry lists 24 T cell receptor beta chains sequenced from one sample in a study of cytomegalovirus exposure and HLA in healthy donors. Both 60 Vbeta primers and 13 Jbeta primers went into the PCR. Clones were read by immunoSEQ multiplex PCR, and TCRdb kept only the in-frame ones, dropping some. Here the sample spans over 100,000 clones, around 77% being singletons. The sequencing input was PBMCs. All receptors come from a male donor in good health and CMV-seropositive.

V is TRBV18 and J is TRBJ2-7; perhaps TRBD2 as D (5 bases). Germline V lookup: CDR1 KGHSH, CDR2 LQKENI. Trimming took 3 bases from V and 3 from J, leaving 12 bases between them. The CDR3 is 14 residues long. Here the CDR3 reads CASSPDPGSYEQYF. The DNA for the CDR3 is TGTGCCAGCTCACCTGACCCGGGGAGCTACGAGCAGTACTTC.

The chain uses TRBV28 and TRBJ1-5, with D unresolved. Germline-derived CDR1 and CDR2 are MDHEN and SYDVKM. This CDR3 is 14 amino acids long. V was shortened by 1 base and J by 6 bases, with 10 bases between the two germline ends. CDR3 nucleotides: TGTGCCAGCAGTTTATTAATAGTCGGTCAGCCCCAGCATTTT. This gives the protein CASSLLIVGQPQHF.

This clone was counted only a few times. The chain's CDR3 is CASSRGRSNQPQHF. The CDR3 region has the DNA TGTGCCAGTTCCAGGGGAAGAAGCAATCAGCCCCAGCATTTT. This sequence joins TRBV18 and TRBJ1-5; perhaps TRBD1 as D (6 bases). Trimming left V 9 bases short and J 1 base short, with 13 bases between. Germline V gene lookup returns CDR1 KGHSH and CDR2 LQKENI. The CDR3 runs to 14 residues.

This clone appeared a few times. This rearrangement joins TRBV29-1 to TRBJ2-1, with D maybe TRBD1 (6 bases). Trimming took off 1 base at V and 7 bases at J, with 14 bases between the two ends. Germline CDR1 and CDR2: SQVTM and ANQGSEA. The CDR3 has 14 amino acids. This CDR3 is CSVEGQQGANEQFF. The CDR3 DNA sequence: TGCAGCGTTGAAGGCCAACAGGGTGCGAATGAGCAGTTCTTC.

This chain's CDR3 is CSVAPGGKIAGYNEQFF. The CDR3 DNA follows: TGCAGCGTCGCTCCGGGGGGTAAGATAGCGGGATATAATGAGCAGTTCTTC. The chain links TRBV29-1 to TRBJ2-1; 8 bases align to TRBD2. Germline V gene data show CDR1 as SQVTM and CDR2 as ANQGSEA. V lost 6 bases and J lost 7; bases outside the gene matches: 20. The CDR3 covers 17 residues.

The genes are TRBV28 and TRBJ2-3; 7 bases are shared with TRBD2. In germline, CDR1 is MDHEN, CDR2 SYDVKM. The CDR3 runs 16 residues. V dropped 6 bases and J dropped 0; count of bases not matched to a gene: 9. The CDR3 here is CASSYVWEGSTDTQYF. In DNA, the CDR3 is TGTGCCAGCAGCTATGTTTGGGAGGGAAGCACAGATACGCAGTATTTT.

V gene TRBV5-6 combines with J gene TRBJ1-6, with D hard to call. Germline V gene data show CDR1 as SGHDT and CDR2 as YYEEEE. The CDR3 runs 15 residues. V dropped 0 bases and J dropped 5 bases, with 9 bases sitting between them. CDR3 protein: CASSLAGVNNSPLHF. The CDR3 nucleotides are TGTGCCAGCAGCTTGGCCGGGGTGAATAATTCACCCCTCCACTTT.

V usage is TRBV7-2 and J usage is TRBJ2-5; 7 bases map to TRBD2. This CDR3 spans 15 amino acids. In germline, CDR1 is SGHTA, CDR2 FQGNSA. V dropped 4 bases and J dropped 10; count of bases not matched to a gene: 15. CDR3 protein: CASSSAGYSTGGQYF. The CDR3 bases are TGTGCCAGCAGCTCCGCGGGCTACTCGACGGGGGGCCAGTACTTC.

This chain connects TRBV5-1 to TRBJ2-3; D unclear. V shed 0 bases and J shed 1 base, with 12 bases lying between them. This CDR3 region has 16 residues. Germline-derived CDR1 and CDR2 are SGHRS and YFSETQ. CDR3 nucleotide sequence: TGCGCCAGCAGCTTGGAAGTACGGGTGGGCACAGATACGCAGTATTTT. Translating gives CASSLEVRVGTDTQYF.

The V and J genes are TRBV21-1 and TRBJ2-7; the D call of TRBD2 is as the table states it, not checked on the DNA. TRBV21-1 is annotated as a pseudogene. The length of the CDR3 is 17 residues. CDR3 nucleotide sequence: TGTGCCAGCAGCAAATTCCCTAAACTGAAGAATACCTACGAGCAGTACTTC. This encodes CASSKFPKLKNTYEQYF.

CDR3 region: CSAEWDRALYGYTF. The CDR3 DNA sequence: TGCAGCGCCGAGTGGGACAGGGCCCTCTATGGCTACACCTTC. This chain uses TRBV29-1 with TRBJ1-2; 9 bases are shared with TRBD1. Germline V gives CDR1 SQVTM, CDR2 ANQGSEA. The length of the CDR3 is 14 residues. Unmatched junction bases numbered 10, after V lost 7 bases and J lost 4 bases.

J is TRBJ1-2 and V is TRBV7-2, with 7 nucleotides matching TRBD1. The CDR3 spans 15 residues. The germline V gene has CDR1 SGHTA and CDR2 FQGNSA. V was clipped by 5 bases and J by 0 bases; unmatched bases: 6. CDR3 bases: TGTGCCAGCAGCGTTAGGGGGCGCGCTAACTATGGCTACACCTTC. Translated: CASSVRGRANYGYTF.

The chain recombines TRBV2 with TRBJ2-5, with a weak D call TRBD2 (6 bases). The V end was cut by 6 bases, the J end by 4 bases, with 12 bases between. The germline V gene encodes CDR1 SNHLY and CDR2 FYNNEI. This CDR3 comprises 13 residues. This CDR3 reads CASRGGIGETQYF. In DNA form, the CDR3 reads TGTGCCAGCAGGGGAGGAATAGGAGAGACCCAGTACTTC.

This clone was seen more than once but under ten times. The junction departs from germline at one end; a sequencing error may be responsible. This chain links TRBV10-3 with TRBJ2-6; the D gene is possibly TRBD1 (6 bases). CDR1 is ENHRY and CDR2 is SYGVKD in the germline V gene. This CDR3 has 16 amino acids. DNA of the CDR3: TGTGCCATCAGTGAGCAGGGGAACTCTGGGGCCAACGGCCTGACTTTC. This codes for CAISEQGNSGANGLTF.

J is TRBJ2-5 and V is TRBV11-2; TRBD2 matches at 7 bases. This CDR3 contains 14 residues. The V gene's germline CDR1 is SGHAT and CDR2 FQNNGV. Trimming at V came to 4 bases and at J to 5 bases, leaving 7 bases not matched to a gene. CDR3 residues: CASSYSGIWETQYF. The CDR3 region has the DNA TGTGCCAGCAGCTACAGCGGGATCTGGGAGACCCAGTACTTC. Together with reference TRBV11-2 and TRBJ2-5, the CDR3 gives the full variable domain: EAGVAQSPRYKIIEKRQSVAFWCNPISGHATLYWYQQILGQGPKLLIQFQNNGVVDDSQLPKDRFSAERLKGVDSTLKIQPAKLEDSAVYLCASSYSGIWETQYFGPGTRLLVL.

The chain carries TRBV19 and TRBJ1-2; 8 bases are shared with TRBD1. J was trimmed by 0 bases and V by 6 bases; bases with no gene match: 6. Per the germline V gene, CDR1 is LNHDA and CDR2 is SQIVND (reference sequence). The CDR3 is made up of 15 amino acids. CDR3: CASSDRGQPNYGYTF. The CDR3 DNA is TGTGCCAGTAGCGACAGGGGACAGCCTAACTATGGCTACACCTTC. Full variable domain (remainder filled in from reference TRBV19 and TRBJ1-2): DGGITQSPKYLFRKEGQNVTLSCEQNLNHDAMYWYRQDPGQGLRLIYYSQIVNDFQKGDIAEGYSVSREKKESFPLTVTSAQKNPTAFYLCASSDRGQPNYGYTFGSGTRLTVV.

This clone occurred once. The genes are TRBV4-1 and TRBJ2-1, with 8 positions matching TRBD2. The CDR3 covers 18 residues. The trim removed 0 bases at V and 6 bases at J, leaving 13 bases unmatched. From germline, CDR1 is MGHRA and CDR2 YSYEKL. In DNA form, the CDR3 reads TGCGCCAGCAGCCAAGATGGGCGGGGAGCGGGAGTTAGCAATGAGCAGTTCTTC. Its translation is CASSQDGRGAGVSNEQFF.

This clone appeared a few times. The J gene is TRBJ1-1, the V gene TRBV25-1; D is possibly TRBD1 (5 bases). Trimming took 4 bases from V and 1 from J, leaving 13 bases between them. Germline lookup yields CDR1 MGHDK and CDR2 SYGVNS. This CDR3 comprises 15 residues. CDR3 DNA sequence: TGTGCCAGCAGTGGGGGAGGGGCTGGGAACACTGAAGCTTTCTTT. Its protein product is CASSGGGAGNTEAFF.

The table lists this clone with a count of one. This chain uses TRBV19 with TRBJ2-7, with TRBD2 identical over 10 bases. This CDR3 comprises 16 residues. Germline-derived CDR1 and CDR2 are LNHDA and SQIVND (reference sequence). V was clipped by 6 bases and J by 4 bases; unmatched bases: 12. The CDR3 DNA reads as TGTGCCAGTAGGACCGCAGCGGGAGGGCCTATTTACGAGCAGTACTTC. Translating it yields CASRTAAGGPIYEQYF. Drawing the rest from reference TRBV19 and TRBJ2-7, the complete variable domain is DGGITQSPKYLFRKEGQNVTLSCEQNLNHDAMYWYRQDPGQGLRLIYYSQIVNDFQKGDIAEGYSVSREKKESFPLTVTSAQKNPTAFYLCASRTAAGGPIYEQYFGPGTRLTVT.

The chain is built from TRBV5-8 and TRBJ1-5; the D is unclear. Germline V gene sequence: CDR1 SGHTS, CDR2 YDEGEE. The V gene lost 2 bases and the J gene lost 0 bases, with 6 bases spanning the gap. The CDR3 consists of 14 residues. The CDR3 loop reads CASSFRGSNQPQHF. CDR3 coding DNA: TGTGCCAGCAGCTTCCGGGGTAGCAATCAGCCCCAGCATTTT.

This chain joins TRBV29-1 and TRBJ2-2; 13 bases are a match to TRBD2. CDR1 is SQVTM and CDR2 is ANQGSEA in the germline V gene. This CDR3 spans 18 amino acids. The V gene end was trimmed by 7 bases and the J gene end by 4 bases; junction bases not matched to a gene: 15. The CDR3 DNA is TGCAGCGCCGTATCTACCGGGACTAGCGGGGTCGGCACCGGGGAGCTGTTTTTT. It is translated as CSAVSTGTSGVGTGELFF.

The gene calls are TRBV27 and TRBJ2-7; 9 bases fit TRBD2. The junction had 7 bases not matched to a gene; V was cut back by 6 bases and J by 4 bases. CDR1 MNHEY and CDR2 SMNVEV come from the germline V gene (reference sequence). CDR3 length: 14 amino acids. The CDR3 reads CASSRLAGVYEQYF. CDR3 coding DNA: TGTGCCAGCAGCCGGTTAGCGGGAGTGTACGAGCAGTACTTC.

J is TRBJ2-7 and V is TRBV2; 11 nucleotides align to TRBD2. Germline CDR1 reads SNHLY; CDR2 reads FYNNEI. The V gene end was trimmed by 6 bases and the J gene end by 0 bases; junction bases not matched to a gene: 7. The CDR3 is 16 residues long. This CDR3 reads CASSPGLAGTSYEQYF. As DNA, the CDR3 is TGTGCCAGCAGCCCAGGACTAGCGGGCACCTCCTACGAGCAGTACTTC. Complete variable domain (other parts from reference TRBV2 and TRBJ2-7): EPEVTQTPSHQVTQMGQEVILRCVPISNHLYFYWYRQILGQKVEFLVSFYNNEISEKSEIFDDQFSVERPDGSNFTLKIRSTKLEDSAMYFCASSPGLAGTSYEQYFGPGTRLTVT.

This clone was found a few times. This chain uses TRBV4-1 with TRBJ1-1, with 7 positions matching TRBD1. CDR1 and CDR2 (germline): MGHRA, YSYEKL. The length of the CDR3 is 15 residues. V was clipped by 3 bases and J by 8 bases; unmatched bases: 12. The CDR3: CASSQRITGAVEAFF. The CDR3 coding sequence is TGCGCCAGCAGCCAGCGAATCACAGGGGCCGTAGAAGCTTTCTTT.